The present T cell receptor beta chain was sequenced within a study of shared clonotypes between healthy human individuals. Study-level points and caveats: Memory subsets had estimated richness that was generally smaller than that of naive subsets.

As for this clone: The antigen is unknown.

Deep level was the assay's run setting. Sequenced by immunoSEQ multiplex PCR; TCRdb stores in-frame clones only, minus some. The data contain about 2.1 million clones, about 93% of them seen just once; the ten biggest clones take up 1.7%. CD45RO-negative, CCR7-positively selected cells formed the naive CD8 fraction, excluding terminally differentiated effector memory CD45RA+ cells. Germline V gene lookup returns CDR1 SQVTM and CDR2 ANQGSEA. The ends were cut back, 7 bases at V and 5 bases at J, with 12 bases in the middle. This CDR3 comprises 12 residues. Sequences were obtained from naive CD8+ T cells from PBMCs. The source is a man younger than 35 in good health. Some clones in this sample may be carry-over from other donors' samples. The chain employs TRBV29-1 and TRBJ2-1, with D tentatively TRBD1 or TRBD2 (6 bases each). CDR3 amino acids: CSALGGNNEQFF. The CDR3 coding sequence is TGCAGCGCCCTAGGGGGGAACAATGAGCAGTTCTTC.